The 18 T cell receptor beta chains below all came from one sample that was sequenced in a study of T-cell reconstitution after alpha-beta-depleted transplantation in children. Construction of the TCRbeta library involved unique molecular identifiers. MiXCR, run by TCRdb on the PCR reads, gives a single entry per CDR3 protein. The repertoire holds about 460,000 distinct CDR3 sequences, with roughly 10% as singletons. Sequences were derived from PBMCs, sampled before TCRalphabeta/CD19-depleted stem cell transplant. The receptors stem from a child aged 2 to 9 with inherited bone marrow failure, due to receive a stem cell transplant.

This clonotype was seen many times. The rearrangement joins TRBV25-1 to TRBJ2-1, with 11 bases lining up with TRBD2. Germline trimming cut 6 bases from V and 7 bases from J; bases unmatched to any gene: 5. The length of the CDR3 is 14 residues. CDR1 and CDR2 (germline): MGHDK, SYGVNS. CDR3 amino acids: CASRLAGGANEQFF. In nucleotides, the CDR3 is TGTGCCAGCAGGTTAGCGGGAGGGGCGAATGAGCAGTTCTTC.

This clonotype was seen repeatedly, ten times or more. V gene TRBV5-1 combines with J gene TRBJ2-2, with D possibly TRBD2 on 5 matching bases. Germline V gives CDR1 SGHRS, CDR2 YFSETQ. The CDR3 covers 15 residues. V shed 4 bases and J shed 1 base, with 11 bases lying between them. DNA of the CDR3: TGCGCCAGCAGCATAGGACTGATGAACACCGGGGAGCTGTTTTTT. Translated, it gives CASSIGLMNTGELFF.

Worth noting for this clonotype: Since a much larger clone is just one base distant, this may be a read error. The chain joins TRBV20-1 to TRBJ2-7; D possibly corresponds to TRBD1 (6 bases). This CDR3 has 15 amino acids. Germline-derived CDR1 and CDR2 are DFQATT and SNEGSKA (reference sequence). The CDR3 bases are TGCTGTGCTAGAGATTATGACAGGCCCTTTTACGAGCAGTACTTC. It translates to CCARDYDRPFYEQYF.

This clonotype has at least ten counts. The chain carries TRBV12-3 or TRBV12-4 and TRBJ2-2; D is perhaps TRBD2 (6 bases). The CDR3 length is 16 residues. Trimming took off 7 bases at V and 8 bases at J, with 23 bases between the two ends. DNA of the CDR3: TGTGCCAGCAACCCAGAATGGGGGACTTCGAGAGGGGAGCTGTTTTTT. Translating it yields CASNPEWGTSRGELFF.

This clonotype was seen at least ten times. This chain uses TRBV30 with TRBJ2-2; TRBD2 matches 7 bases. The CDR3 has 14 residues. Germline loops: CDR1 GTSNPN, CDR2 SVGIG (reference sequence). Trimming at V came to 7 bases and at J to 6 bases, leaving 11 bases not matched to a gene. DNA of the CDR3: TGTGCCTTTGGAATAGCGGCGGGGGCCGGGGAGCTGTTTTTT. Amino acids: CAFGIAAGAGELFF.

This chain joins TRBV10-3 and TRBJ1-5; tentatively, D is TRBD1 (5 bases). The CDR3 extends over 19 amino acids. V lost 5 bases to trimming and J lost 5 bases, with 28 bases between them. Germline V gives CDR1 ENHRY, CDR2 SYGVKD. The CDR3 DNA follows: TGTGCCATCAGTCCCCACCCGTTGGGACGGGTGTCTCTTTATCAGCCCCAGCATTTT. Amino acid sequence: CAISPHPLGRVSLYQPQHF.

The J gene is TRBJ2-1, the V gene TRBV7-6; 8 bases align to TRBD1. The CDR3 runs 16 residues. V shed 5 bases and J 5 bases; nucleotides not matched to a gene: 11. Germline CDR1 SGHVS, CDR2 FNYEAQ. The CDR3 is CASSVGTGPGHNEQFF. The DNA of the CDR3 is TGTGCCAGCAGCGTCGGGACAGGCCCGGGTCACAATGAGCAGTTCTTC.

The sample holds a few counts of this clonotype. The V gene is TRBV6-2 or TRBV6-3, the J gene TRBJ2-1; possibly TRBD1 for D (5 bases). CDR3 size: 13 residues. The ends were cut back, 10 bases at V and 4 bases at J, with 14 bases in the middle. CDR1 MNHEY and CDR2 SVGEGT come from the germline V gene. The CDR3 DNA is TGTGCCACCTTAAGACAGAGTTACAATGAGCAGTTCTTC. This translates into CATLRQSYNEQFF.

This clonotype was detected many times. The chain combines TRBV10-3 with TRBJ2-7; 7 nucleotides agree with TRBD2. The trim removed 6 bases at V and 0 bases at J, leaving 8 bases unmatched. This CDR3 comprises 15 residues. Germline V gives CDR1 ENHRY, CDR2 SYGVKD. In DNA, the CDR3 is TGTGCCATCAGCGATAAGACGGGGGGCTCCTACGAGCAGTACTTC. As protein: CAISDKTGGSYEQYF.

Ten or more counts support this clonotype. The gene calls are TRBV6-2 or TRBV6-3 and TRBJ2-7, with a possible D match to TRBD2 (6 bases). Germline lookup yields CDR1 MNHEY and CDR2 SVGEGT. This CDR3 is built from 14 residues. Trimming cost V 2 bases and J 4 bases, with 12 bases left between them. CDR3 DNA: TGTGCCAGCAGTTACGACGGGAGTGGGTACGAGCAGTACTTC. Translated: CASSYDGSGYEQYF.

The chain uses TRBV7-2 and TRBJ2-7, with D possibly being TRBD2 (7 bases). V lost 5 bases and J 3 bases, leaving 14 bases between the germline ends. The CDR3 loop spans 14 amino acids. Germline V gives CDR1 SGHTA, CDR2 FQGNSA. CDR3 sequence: CASSAGRGVYEQYF. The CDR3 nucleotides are TGTGCCAGCAGCGCGGGGAGGGGGGTCTACGAGCAGTACTTC.

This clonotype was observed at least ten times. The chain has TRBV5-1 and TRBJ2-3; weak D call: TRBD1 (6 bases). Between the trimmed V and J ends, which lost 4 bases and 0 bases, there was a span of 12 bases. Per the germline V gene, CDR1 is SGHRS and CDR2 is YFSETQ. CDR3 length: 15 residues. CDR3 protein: CASSRQVPSTDTQYF. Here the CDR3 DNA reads TGCGCCAGCAGCAGACAGGTCCCTAGCACAGATACGCAGTATTTT.

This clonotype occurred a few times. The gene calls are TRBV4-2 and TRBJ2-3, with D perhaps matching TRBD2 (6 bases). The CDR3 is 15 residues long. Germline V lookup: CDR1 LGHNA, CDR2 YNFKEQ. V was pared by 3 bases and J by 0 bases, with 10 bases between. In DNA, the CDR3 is TGTGCCAGCAGCCACGGCGGGACTAGCACAGATACGCAGTATTTT. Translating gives CASSHGGTSTDTQYF.

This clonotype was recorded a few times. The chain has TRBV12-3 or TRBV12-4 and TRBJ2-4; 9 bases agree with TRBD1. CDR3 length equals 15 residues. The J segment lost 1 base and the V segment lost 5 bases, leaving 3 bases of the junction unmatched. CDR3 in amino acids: CASSKTGGAKNIQYF. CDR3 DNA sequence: TGTGCCAGCAGTAAAACAGGGGGCGCCAAAAACATTCAGTACTTC.

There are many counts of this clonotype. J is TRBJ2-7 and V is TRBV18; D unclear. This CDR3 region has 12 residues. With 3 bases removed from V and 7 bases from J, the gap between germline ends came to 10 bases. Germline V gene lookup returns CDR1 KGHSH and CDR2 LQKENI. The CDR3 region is CASSPRLGEQYF. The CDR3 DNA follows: TGTGCCAGCTCACCGAGGTTGGGTGAGCAGTACTTC.

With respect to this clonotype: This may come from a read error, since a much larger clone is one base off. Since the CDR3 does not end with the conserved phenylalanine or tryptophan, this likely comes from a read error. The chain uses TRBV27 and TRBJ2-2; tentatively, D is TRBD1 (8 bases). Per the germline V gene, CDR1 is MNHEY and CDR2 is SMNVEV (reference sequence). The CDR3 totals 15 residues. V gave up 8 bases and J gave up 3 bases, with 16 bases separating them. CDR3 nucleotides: TGTGCCAGCCGACGGACAGGGAGGGACACCGGGGAGCTGTTTTCT. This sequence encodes CASRRTGRDTGELFS.

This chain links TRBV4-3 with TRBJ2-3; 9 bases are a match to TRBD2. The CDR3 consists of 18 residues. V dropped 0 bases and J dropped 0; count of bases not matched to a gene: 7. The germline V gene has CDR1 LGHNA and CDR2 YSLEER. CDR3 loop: CASSQEPGTSSSTDTQYF. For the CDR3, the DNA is TGCGCCAGCAGCCAAGAGCCCGGGACTAGCAGTAGCACAGATACGCAGTATTTT.

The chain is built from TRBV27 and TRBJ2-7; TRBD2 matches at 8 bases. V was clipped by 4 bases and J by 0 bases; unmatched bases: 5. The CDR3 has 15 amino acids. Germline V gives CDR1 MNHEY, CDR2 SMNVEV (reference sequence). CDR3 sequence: CASSWVAGNSYEQYF. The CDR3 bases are TGTGCCAGCAGTTGGGTAGCGGGGAACTCCTACGAGCAGTACTTC.